This T cell receptor beta chain emerged from a study of molecular identifiers for immune sequencing clone quantification. TCRdb itself ran the PCR reads through MiXCR, one entry per CDR3 protein. The sample carries hundreds of thousands of distinct CDR3 sequences, just under 20% recorded once. This CDR3 contains 17 residues. Trimming took 6 bases from V and 3 from J; bases not matched to a gene: 8. The germline V gene has CDR1 MNHEY and CDR2 SVGEGT. The receptor was isolated from a human donor in good health. Some libraries in this study had Jurkat cell RNA spiked in. Sequencing was carried out using naive CD8+ T cells from blood, with Jurkat cell RNA spiked in. The sample's subset: FACS-sorted CD8+CD4-CCR7+CD45RA+ naive T cells. The chain combines TRBV6-2 or TRBV6-3 with TRBJ2-2, with 12 bases fitting TRBD2. CDR3 bases: TGTGCCAGCAGCTGGACTAGCGGGACAGCTGACACCGGGGAGCTGTTTTTT. It yields the protein CASSWTSGTADTGELFF.